The entry below gives a single TCR beta chain sequence along with its context. The CDR3 length is 15 residues. J lost 3 bases, V lost 6 bases, and 5 bases had no gene match. Germline assignment: CDR1 MNHEY and CDR2 SVGAGI. Participants came from roughly 24 US areas, aged about 18 to 100 years. Cohort 3 donors counted as recovered after two negative PCRs, clearance, or resolved symptoms. The sample belongs to a study of blood T cell repertoires in COVID-19. Overall study: The origin of the acute and convalescent COVID-19 samples was the United States, Italy and Spain. From T cells, B-cell-depleted T cells, or PBMCs came the material, which was cDNA or gDNA.

Using immunoSEQ multiplex PCR, the repertoire was profiled, and TCRdb retains in-frame clones only, with some absent. The sample yields 150,000 to 190,000 clones, about 88% seen once. The chain is built from TRBV6-5 and TRBJ2-2; 9 bases are shared with TRBD1. The sequence came from a man in his fifties who had recovered from COVID-19. Sequencing was performed on PBMCs or T cells enriched from blood (not recorded which). The CDR3 spells CASRRTGVDTGELFF. The DNA of the CDR3 is TGTGCCAGCAGGAGGACAGGGGTGGACACCGGGGAGCTGTTTTTT.